A single sample gave rise to the 17 T cell receptor beta chains below, sequenced in a study of cytomegalovirus exposure and HLA in healthy donors. Generated by immunoSEQ multiplex PCR, the TCRdb table keeps only in-frame clones and is missing some. The sample lists 170,000 or so clones, about 80% seen once, with roughly 2.8% in the top ten. Input material: PBMCs. Receptor source: a woman aged 18-35 years in good health and CMV-seropositive.

The chain has TRBV4-1 and TRBJ2-7; 8 bases match TRBD2. CDR3 size: 16 residues. The trim removed 3 bases at V and 0 bases at J, leaving 7 bases unmatched. Germline CDR1 is MGHRA and CDR2 is YSYEKL. The CDR3 region has the DNA TGCGCCAGCAGCCAGAGTAGCGGGGCAATCTCCTACGAGCAGTACTTC. Protein sequence: CASSQSSGAISYEQYF.

V usage is TRBV28 and J usage is TRBJ2-7; maybe TRBD1 (5 bases). This CDR3 is 12 amino acids long. Trimming removed 8 bases from V and 4 bases from J, with 12 bases in between. Germline-derived CDR1 and CDR2 are MDHEN and SYDVKM. The CDR3 protein is CASQDSIYEQYF. In DNA form, the CDR3 reads TGTGCCAGCCAAGACAGTATATACGAGCAGTACTTC. The entire variable domain, with the rest obtained from reference TRBV28 and TRBJ2-7, is as follows: DVKVTQSSRYLVKRTGEKVFLECVQDMDHENMFWYRQDPGLGLRLIYFSYDVKMKEKGDIPEGYSVSREKKERFSLILESASTNQTSMYLCASQDSIYEQYFGPGTRLTVT.

This clone was observed a single time. The J gene is TRBJ1-6, the V gene TRBV6-6; D may be TRBD1 (5 bases). Trimming removed 6 bases at V and 0 bases at J, with 9 bases between. The CDR3 has 15 residues. The germline V gene encodes CDR1 MNHNY and CDR2 SVGAGI (reference sequence). The CDR3 loop is CASRGRGSYNSPLHF. DNA of the CDR3: TGTGCCAGCAGGGGAAGGGGCTCCTATAATTCACCCCTCCACTTT.

This clone was seen repeatedly, ten times or more. The chain couples TRBV19 to TRBJ2-7; 7 positions match TRBD1. The junction had 3 bases not matched to a gene; V was cut back by 4 bases and J by 3 bases. Germline CDR1 is LNHDA and CDR2 is SQIVND (reference sequence). The CDR3 totals 13 residues. The CDR3 region is CASSRGQYYEQYF. The CDR3 region has the DNA TGTGCCAGTAGTAGGGGACAGTACTACGAGCAGTACTTC.

J is TRBJ1-4 and V is TRBV15; D ambiguous. Trimming cost V 5 bases and J 7 bases, with 11 bases left between them. The CDR3 runs 13 residues. CDR1 and CDR2 (germline): LNHNV, YYDKDF (reference sequence). CDR3 coding DNA: TGTGCCACCAGCTCCCCTGTTGTTGAAAAACTGTTTTTT. It yields the protein CATSSPVVEKLFF.

The V and J genes are TRBV9 and TRBJ1-4; a possible D gene is TRBD1 (5 bases). Germline V lookup: CDR1 SGDLS, CDR2 YYNGEE. CDR3 size: 14 residues. V shed 0 bases and J shed 7 bases, with 10 bases lying between them. DNA of the CDR3: TGTGCCAGCAGCGTAGGCCAGGGCGTTGAAAAACTGTTTTTT. This sequence encodes CASSVGQGVEKLFF.

This chain links TRBV9 with TRBJ2-3, with D possibly TRBD1 on 6 matching bases. V lost 0 bases to trimming and J lost 6 bases, with 11 bases between them. Germline V gene sequence: CDR1 SGDLS, CDR2 YYNGEE. The CDR3 is made up of 14 amino acids. CDR3 nucleotide sequence: TGTGCCAGCAGCGTAGGAGGGGGTTTCGATACGCAGTATTTT. The encoded protein is CASSVGGGFDTQYF.

This clone came up once. The chain joins TRBV7-2 to TRBJ2-1; the match to TRBD2 covers 16 bases. Germline loops: CDR1 SGHTA, CDR2 FQGNSA. Losses at the gene ends were 2 bases for V and 8 bases for J; bases not matched to a gene: 3. The CDR3 has 16 amino acids. The CDR3 DNA sequence: TGTGCCAGCAGCTTATATGGGACTAGCGGGGGGGATGAGCAGTTCTTC. Protein: CASSLYGTSGGDEQFF.

The J gene is TRBJ1-4, the V gene TRBV25-1; D is unclear. The CDR3 runs 17 residues. V was shortened by 2 bases and J by 2 bases, with 15 bases between the two germline ends. In germline, CDR1 is MGHDK, CDR2 SYGVNS. The CDR3 protein is CASSENARGSTNEKLFF. The CDR3 DNA sequence: TGTGCCAGCAGTGAAAACGCTCGGGGTTCGACTAATGAAAAACTGTTTTTT.

The V and J genes are TRBV6-1 and TRBJ1-2, with TRBD1 matching over 7 bases. The CDR3 consists of 14 residues. Germline CDR1 and CDR2: MNHNS and SASEGT. V gave up 8 bases and J gave up 4 bases; unmatched junction bases: 10. The CDR3 coding sequence is TGTGCCAGCCTCTCCCAACGGGACAGCTATGGCTACACCTTC. This sequence encodes CASLSQRDSYGYTF.

The chain links TRBV9 to TRBJ1-5; D gene ambiguous. The V gene lost 0 bases and the J gene lost 0 bases, with 4 bases spanning the gap. Germline V gene data show CDR1 as SGDLS and CDR2 as YYNGEE. This CDR3 spans 14 amino acids. The CDR3 region has the DNA TGTGCCAGCAGCGTAGGTAATAGCAATCAGCCCCAGCATTTT. Protein product: CASSVGNSNQPQHF.

This chain uses TRBV27 with TRBJ2-1, with 7 positions matching TRBD1. V shed 2 bases and J 5 bases; nucleotides not matched to a gene: 6. Germline V gene data show CDR1 as MNHEY and CDR2 as SMNVEV (reference sequence). The CDR3 runs 15 residues. The CDR3, as DNA: TGTGCCAGCAGTTTACCCAGGGGGACCAACAATGAGCAGTTCTTC. Its translation: CASSLPRGTNNEQFF.

This chain joins TRBV19 and TRBJ2-7; D may be TRBD1 (6 bases). The CDR3 length is 13 residues. Trimming removed 4 bases from V and 6 bases from J, with 13 bases in between. CDR1 and CDR2 from the germline V gene are LNHDA and SQIVND (reference sequence). The chain's CDR3 is CASSNLQGFEQYF. The CDR3 DNA sequence: TGTGCCAGTAGTAACCTACAGGGCTTCGAGCAGTACTTC.

This rearrangement joins TRBV7-2 to TRBJ1-3; unclear D gene. V shed 5 bases and J shed 0 bases, with 14 bases lying between them. Germline V lookup: CDR1 SGHTA, CDR2 FQGNSA. The CDR3 extends over 16 amino acids. The CDR3 DNA follows: TGTGCCAGCAGCCACCGGAGGCCCGTCTCTGGAAACACCATATATTTT. This encodes CASSHRRPVSGNTIYF.

Here the CDR3 reads CASRPRTGGYTEAFF. In nucleotides, the CDR3 is TGTGCCAGCAGACCCCGGACAGGGGGGTACACTGAAGCTTTCTTT. The rearrangement joins TRBV28 to TRBJ1-1; 10 bases match TRBD1. The V gene end was trimmed by 6 bases and the J gene end by 3 bases; junction bases not matched to a gene: 7. This CDR3 is built from 15 residues. Germline CDR1 MDHEN, CDR2 SYDVKM.

The chain's CDR3 is CASSLQEGEKLFF. The CDR3 DNA sequence: TGTGCCAGCAGCTTGCAGGAGGGGGAAAAACTGTTTTTT. V and J are TRBV5-4 and TRBJ1-4, with D possibly being TRBD1 (5 bases). This CDR3 is built from 13 residues. From germline, CDR1 is SGHNT and CDR2 YYREEE (reference sequence). V lost 1 base to trimming and J lost 8 bases, with 9 bases between them.

This clone was counted a few times. V gene TRBV7-8 combines with J gene TRBJ1-1, with 7 bases fitting TRBD1. The CDR3 consists of 13 residues. Germline V lookup: CDR1 SGHVS, CDR2 FQNEAQ. V shed 4 bases, J shed 4 bases, and the junction held 3 bases outside the gene matches. The CDR3 is CASSSTGSTEAFF. The DNA for the CDR3 is TGTGCCAGCAGCTCGACAGGGAGCACTGAAGCTTTCTTT.